The 10 T cell receptor beta chains below all came from one sample that was sequenced in a study of cytomegalovirus exposure and HLA in healthy donors (dated by TCRdb to 2016 to 2017). Library generation was performed with the immunoSEQ multiplex PCR assay. For the multiplex PCR, a mixture combining 60 forward primers for TCR Vbeta segments and 13 reverse primers for TCR Jbeta segments was used. TCRdb stores this immuneACCESS table with in-frame sequences only. Part of the clones is absent; in the studies checked, under half of the shortfall reflects unresolved V genes, and no reason is known for the rest. The sample profile shows around 78,000 clones; 60% to 85% of them were found once. Around 0.96% of the sample goes to the ten largest clones. The sequenced material came from PBMCs. All receptors come from a male donor in good health and CMV-seronegative.

This clone was observed once. The chain employs TRBV18 and TRBJ1-5; D uncertain. V lost 2 bases to trimming and J lost 8 bases, with 16 bases between them. CDR3 length equals 15 residues. Germline V gene sequence: CDR1 KGHSH, CDR2 LQKENI. In DNA, the CDR3 is TGTGCCAGCTCACCAGTGCGAACCGTCTTAAAGCCCCAGCATTTT. The encoded protein is CASSPVRTVLKPQHF. The complete variable domain, with remaining parts taken from reference TRBV18 and TRBJ1-5, reads NAGVMQNPRHLVRRRGQEARLRCSPMKGHSHVYWYRQLPEEGLKFMVYLQKENIIDESGMPKERFSAEFPKEGPSILRIQQVVRGDSAAYFCASSPVRTVLKPQHFGDGTRLSIL.

The count of this clone is one. V and J are TRBV10-2 and TRBJ1-1, with 12 bases identical to TRBD1. Germline CDR1 and CDR2: WSHSY and SAAADI. The CDR3 covers 15 residues. V trimming: 2 bases; J trimming: 4 bases; junction bases outside the gene matches: 2. The chain's CDR3 is CASSEGTGGFTEAFF. The DNA for the CDR3 is TGCGCCAGCAGTGAGGGGACAGGGGGCTTCACTGAAGCTTTCTTT.

This clone was recorded a few times. The chain recombines TRBV5-1 with TRBJ2-5; tentatively, D is TRBD2 (5 bases). V shed 3 bases and J shed 2 bases, with 5 bases lying between them. This CDR3 is built from 12 residues. Germline CDR1 is SGHRS and CDR2 is YFSETQ. As DNA, the CDR3 is TGCGCCAGCAGCTCGGGACAAGAGACCCAGTACTTC. The encoded protein is CASSSGQETQYF.

The chain is built from TRBV27 and TRBJ1-2, with D maybe TRBD1 (5 bases). The CDR3 has 13 amino acids. CDR1 MNHEY and CDR2 SMNVEV come from the germline V gene (reference sequence). Deletions cut 10 bases from V and 8 bases from J, with 20 bases between. CDR3 sequence: CATSNRGSDGYTF. The CDR3 DNA reads TGTGCCACCTCGAATCGGGGGTCGGACGGCTACACCTTC.

V usage is TRBV12-5 and J usage is TRBJ1-5; D perhaps matches TRBD1 (6 bases). Germline assignment: CDR1 LGHNT and CDR2 FRNRAP. CDR3 size: 16 residues. Trimming left V 0 bases short and J 1 base short, with 10 bases between. The DNA of the CDR3 is TGTGCTAGTGGTTTGGTAGGGCAGGGGAGCAATCAGCCCCAGCATTTT. Protein sequence: CASGLVGQGSNQPQHF.

This rearrangement joins TRBV5-1 to TRBJ2-7, with TRBD1 identical over 8 bases. This CDR3 comprises 14 residues. V trimming: 4 bases; J trimming: 7 bases; junction bases outside the gene matches: 10. The germline gives CDR1 SGHRS, CDR2 YFSETQ. The CDR3 bases are TGCGCCAGCAGCACGAACAGGGGGGAGCGAGAGCAGTACTTC. It is translated as CASSTNRGEREQYF.

The chain combines TRBV7-3 with TRBJ1-1; perhaps TRBD1 as D (6 bases). The germline V gene encodes CDR1 SGHTA and CDR2 FQGTGA. The ends were cut back, 5 bases at V and 5 bases at J, with 18 bases in the middle. The CDR3 has 15 residues. The CDR3 region is CASSASPGAETEAFF. CDR3 nucleotide sequence: TGTGCCAGCAGCGCAAGCCCAGGGGCAGAAACTGAAGCTTTCTTT. The whole variable domain, filled in from reference TRBV7-3 and TRBJ1-1, reads GAGVSQTPSNKVTEKGKYVELRCDPISGHTALYWYRQSLGQGPEFLIYFQGTGAADDSGLPNDRFFAVRPEGSVSTLKIQRTERGDSAVYLCASSASPGAETEAFFGQGTRLTVV.

This chain links TRBV30 with TRBJ2-5, with 10 positions matching TRBD2. The CDR3 is 15 amino acids. V shed 0 bases, J shed 2 bases, and the junction held 3 bases outside the gene matches. Germline CDR1 is GTSNPN and CDR2 is SVGIG (reference sequence). CDR3 coding DNA: TGTGCCTGGAGTGTACTAGCGGGAATACAAGAGACCCAGTACTTC. It yields the protein CAWSVLAGIQETQYF. The full variable domain, completed using reference TRBV30 and TRBJ2-5, is SQTIHQWPATLVQPVGSPLSLECTVEGTSNPNLYWYRQAAGRGLQLLFYSVGIGQISSEVPQNLSASRPQDRQFILSSKKLLLSDSGFYLCAWSVLAGIQETQYFGPGTRLLVL.

The chain recombines TRBV4-1 with TRBJ1-3; the D gene is possibly TRBD1 (6 bases). V lost 0 bases to trimming and J lost 2 bases, with 8 bases between them. Germline V CDR1 and CDR2: MGHRA, YSYEKL. The CDR3 totals 15 residues. The CDR3 protein is CASSQDNRAGNTIYF. CDR3 bases: TGCGCCAGCAGCCAAGATAACAGGGCTGGAAACACCATATATTTT.

A few counts support this clone. This chain links TRBV18 with TRBJ2-7, with D perhaps matching TRBD1 (7 bases). The CDR3 runs 16 residues. Trimming stripped 4 bases from V and 2 bases from J, with 18 bases between. Germline V gene lookup returns CDR1 KGHSH and CDR2 LQKENI. The CDR3 DNA is TGTGCCAGCTCACTAACTCGGGGGCAGGGGGCCTACGAGCAGTACTTC. This sequence encodes CASSLTRGQGAYEQYF.